The 14 T cell receptor beta chains in this list originate from one sample, sequenced in a study of beta chain features in type 1 diabetes. Of the isolated RNA, all was reverse transcribed, and so the sequenced material was expressed TCRB transcripts. Only in-frame clones appear in the TCRdb table, and some are missing; sequencing was by immunoSEQ multiplex PCR. The sample includes under 450,000 clones, more than 11% of them seen just once. Input material: naive CD4+ T cells from blood. The origin of the receptors is a young man in good health.

The chain joins TRBV25-1 to TRBJ2-1, with D possibly TRBD1 on 6 matching bases. This CDR3 is built from 15 residues. CDR1 is MGHDK, CDR2 SYGVNS, per germline. V lost 1 base to trimming and J lost 8 bases, with 15 bases between them. The CDR3 nucleotides are TGTGCCAGCAGTGAATTCCCTGGGGGCTTGGATGAGCAGTTCTTC. It is translated as CASSEFPGGLDEQFF.

This clone was seen a handful of times. V is TRBV5-4 and J is TRBJ2-5, with TRBD2 matching 10 bases. Germline assignment: CDR1 SGHNT and CDR2 YYREEE (reference sequence). This CDR3 contains 17 residues. Germline trimming cut 4 bases from V and 6 bases from J; bases unmatched to any gene: 15. The CDR3 loop is CASSALTSGRSGKTQYF. In nucleotides, the CDR3 is TGTGCCAGCAGCGCCCTGACTAGCGGGCGCTCAGGAAAGACCCAGTACTTC. The full variable domain, its missing parts supplied by reference TRBV5-4 and TRBJ2-5, is ETGVTQSPTHLIKTRGQQVTLRCSSQSGHNTVSWYQQALGQGPQFIFQYYREEENGRGNFPPRFSGLQFPNYSSELNVNALELDDSALYLCASSALTSGRSGKTQYFGPGTRLLVL.

In its sample, this clone was seen a few times. This rearrangement joins TRBV28 to TRBJ2-5; no clear D. V was shortened by 1 base and J by 4 bases, with 4 bases between the two germline ends. CDR3 length equals 12 residues. Germline V gene lookup returns CDR1 MDHEN and CDR2 SYDVKM. Here the CDR3 reads CASSLFGETQYF. The CDR3 region has the DNA TGTGCCAGCAGTTTATTCGGAGAGACCCAGTACTTC. Combining the CDR3 with reference TRBV28 and TRBJ2-5 gives the whole variable domain DVKVTQSSRYLVKRTGEKVFLECVQDMDHENMFWYRQDPGLGLRLIYFSYDVKMKEKGDIPEGYSVSREKKERFSLILESASTNQTSMYLCASSLFGETQYFGPGTRLLVL.

The chain recombines TRBV2 with TRBJ2-1, with TRBD1 matching over 10 bases. This CDR3 spans 17 amino acids. Germline V lookup: CDR1 SNHLY, CDR2 FYNNEI. Losses at the gene ends were 0 bases for V and 3 bases for J; bases not matched to a gene: 5. The CDR3 spells CASSEATGTGVYNEQFF. The CDR3 DNA follows: TGTGCCAGCAGTGAAGCCACCGGGACAGGGGTCTACAATGAGCAGTTCTTC.

This clone was seen more than once but under ten times. The genes are TRBV7-2 and TRBJ2-7; D ambiguous. Germline lookup yields CDR1 SGHTA and CDR2 FQGNSA. Trimming removed 1 base at V and 1 base at J, with 5 bases between. The CDR3 spans 13 residues. The CDR3 loop reads CASSLVISYEQYF. The CDR3 region has the DNA TGTGCCAGCAGCTTAGTTATATCCTACGAGCAGTACTTC.

The V and J genes are TRBV6-1 and TRBJ2-1, with D unclear. V lost 5 bases, J lost 7 bases, and 9 bases lay in between. There are 12 residues in the CDR3. CDR1 is MNHNS, CDR2 SASEGT, per germline. The CDR3 here is CASSFRQNEQFF. The CDR3 DNA reads TGTGCCAGCAGTTTCCGACAAAATGAGCAGTTCTTC.

This rearrangement joins TRBV4-3 to TRBJ2-1, with D possibly being TRBD2 (5 bases). This CDR3 comprises 15 residues. The V end lost 0 bases, the J end lost 8 bases, and 14 bases lay between the germline ends. CDR1 and CDR2 from the germline V gene are LGHNA and YSLEER. CDR3 protein: CASSQEGSGEDEQFF. In DNA form, the CDR3 reads TGCGCCAGCAGCCAAGAGGGGAGTGGAGAGGATGAGCAGTTCTTC.

The gene calls are TRBV30 and TRBJ1-4; D is undetermined. Trimming shortened V by 6 bases and J by 0 bases, and 11 bases separated the two germline ends. Germline V gene lookup returns CDR1 GTSNPN and CDR2 SVGIG (reference sequence). This CDR3 is built from 14 residues. DNA of the CDR3: TGTGCCTGTTCGGTTACGACAACTAATGAAAAACTGTTTTTT. Encoded protein: CACSVTTTNEKLFF.

The genes are TRBV5-4 and TRBJ2-1; 10 nucleotides agree with TRBD2. CDR1 and CDR2 (germline): SGHNT, YYREEE (reference sequence). V lost 4 bases and J lost 8; bases outside the gene matches: 12. The CDR3 runs 16 residues. CDR3 residues: CASSTERGGLGHEQFF. For the CDR3, the DNA is TGTGCCAGCAGCACCGAGCGGGGGGGCCTCGGGCATGAGCAGTTCTTC. Full variable domain (remainder filled in from reference TRBV5-4 and TRBJ2-1): ETGVTQSPTHLIKTRGQQVTLRCSSQSGHNTVSWYQQALGQGPQFIFQYYREEENGRGNFPPRFSGLQFPNYSSELNVNALELDDSALYLCASSTERGGLGHEQFFGPGTRLTVL.

The chain joins TRBV7-2 to TRBJ2-3; 7 positions agree with TRBD1. CDR1 SGHTA and CDR2 FQGNSA come from the germline V gene. The CDR3 runs to 17 residues. With V trimmed by 3 bases and J by 0 bases, 9 bases remained unmatched. CDR3 amino acids: CASSLTGSITSTDTQYF. The CDR3 DNA follows: TGTGCCAGCAGCTTGACAGGGAGTATTACTAGCACAGATACGCAGTATTTT.

This chain links TRBV5-1 with TRBJ2-3; D ambiguous. V was clipped by 2 bases and J by 4 bases, with 11 bases between them. From germline, CDR1 is SGHRS and CDR2 YFSETQ. CDR3 length: 14 residues. The CDR3 coding sequence is TGCGCCAGCAGCTTAGTAGCCGGTGCAGATACGCAGTATTTT. Translated, it gives CASSLVAGADTQYF.

V gene TRBV19 combines with J gene TRBJ1-2, with 8 nucleotides matching TRBD1. Germline loops: CDR1 LNHDA, CDR2 SQIVND (reference sequence). The CDR3 totals 13 residues. The V gene end was trimmed by 5 bases and the J gene end by 6 bases; junction bases not matched to a gene: 5. As DNA, the CDR3 is TGTGCCAGTAGTGGAGAGACAGGGGATGGCTACACCTTC. Amino acid sequence: CASSGETGDGYTF.

In its sample, this clone was seen a few times. Relative to the germline gene, one junction end is altered; a read error may explain this. The J gene is TRBJ2-1, the V gene TRBV7-2, with 9 nucleotides matching TRBD2. CDR1 SGHTA and CDR2 FQGNSA come from the germline V gene. The CDR3 spans 15 residues. CDR3: CASSVAGVFSNEQFF. In DNA, the CDR3 is TGTGCCAGCAGCGTAGCGGGAGTCTTTTCCAATGAGCAGTTCTTC.

V and J are TRBV11-2 and TRBJ2-1, with D possibly being TRBD1 (6 bases). V was clipped by 5 bases and J by 9 bases, with 20 bases between them. This CDR3 has 15 residues. CDR1 is SGHAT and CDR2 is FQNNGV in the germline V gene. CDR3 residues: CASSLTGTPDGEQFF. The CDR3 coding sequence is TGTGCCAGCAGCCTTACCGGGACACCGGACGGTGAGCAGTTCTTC.